This T cell receptor beta chain was sequenced in a study of blood T cell repertoires in COVID-19. Sequencing used immunoSEQ multiplex PCR; TCRdb keeps in-frame clones, though not all of them. This table holds more than 350,000 clones, around 89% found once. The receptor's source is a woman aged 25 to 39 with COVID-19, enrolled during active disease. Sequenced: peripheral blood.

CDR3 sequence: CATSNPLGGGLGNTGELFF. The CDR3 coding sequence is TGTGCCACCAGCAACCCTCTCGGGGGGGGACTAGGGAACACCGGGGAGCTGTTTTTT. J is TRBJ2-2 and V is TRBV15; TRBD2 agrees at 8 bases. The CDR3 has 19 residues. In germline, CDR1 is LNHNV, CDR2 YYDKDF (reference sequence). The J segment lost 1 base and the V segment lost 4 bases, leaving 14 bases of the junction unmatched.